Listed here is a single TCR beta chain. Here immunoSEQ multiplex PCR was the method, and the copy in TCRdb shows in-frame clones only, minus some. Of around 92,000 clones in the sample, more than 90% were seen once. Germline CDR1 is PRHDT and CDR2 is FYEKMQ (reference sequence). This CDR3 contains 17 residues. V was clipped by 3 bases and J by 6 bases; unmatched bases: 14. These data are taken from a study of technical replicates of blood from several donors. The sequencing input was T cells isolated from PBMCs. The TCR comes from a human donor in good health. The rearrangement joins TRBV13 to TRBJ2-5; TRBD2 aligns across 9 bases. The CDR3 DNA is TGTGCCAGCAGCTTCCCCTACAGCGGGGGGATTAGTCAGACCCAGTACTTC. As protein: CASSFPYSGGISQTQYF.